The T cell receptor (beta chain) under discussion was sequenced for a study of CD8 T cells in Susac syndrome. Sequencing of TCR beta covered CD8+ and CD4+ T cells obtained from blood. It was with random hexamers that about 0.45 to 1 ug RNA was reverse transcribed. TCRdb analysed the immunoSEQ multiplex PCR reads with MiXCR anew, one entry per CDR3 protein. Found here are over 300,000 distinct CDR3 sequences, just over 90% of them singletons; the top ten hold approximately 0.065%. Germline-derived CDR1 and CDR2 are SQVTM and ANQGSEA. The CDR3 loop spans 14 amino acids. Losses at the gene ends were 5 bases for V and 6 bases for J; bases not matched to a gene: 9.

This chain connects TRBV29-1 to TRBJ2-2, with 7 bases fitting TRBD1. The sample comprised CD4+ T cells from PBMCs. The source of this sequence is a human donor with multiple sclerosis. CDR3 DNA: TGCAGCGTTCGACAGGGTAGTTTAGCCGGGGAGCTGTTTTTT. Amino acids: CSVRQGSLAGELFF.